This section outlines one T cell receptor (beta chain) sequence together with its context. Its antigen is undetermined. The sample comes from a study of cytomegalovirus exposure and HLA in healthy donors. Study-level results: Certain indistinguishable V segments, among them TRBV6-2 and TRBV6-3, were excluded.

The CDR3 has 17 amino acids. The V gene's germline CDR1 is SEHNR and CDR2 FQNEAQ (reference sequence). V shed 5 bases and J shed 7 bases, with 23 bases lying between them. 60 Vbeta and 13 Jbeta primers were used in PCR. The data were produced by immunoSEQ multiplex PCR, yet TCRdb's version contains in-frame clones alone and is incomplete. This repertoire shows 90,000 to 120,000 clones, 50% to 65% found once; its top ten account for 3.8%. Sample: PBMCs. This chain uses TRBV7-9 with TRBJ2-2; unclear D gene. This TCR was recovered from a man aged 30 to 45 in good health and CMV-seropositive. The CDR3 here is CASSPPLGRPGIGELFF. The CDR3 DNA follows: TGTGCCAGCAGCCCACCATTGGGCAGGCCTGGCATCGGGGAGCTGTTTTTT.